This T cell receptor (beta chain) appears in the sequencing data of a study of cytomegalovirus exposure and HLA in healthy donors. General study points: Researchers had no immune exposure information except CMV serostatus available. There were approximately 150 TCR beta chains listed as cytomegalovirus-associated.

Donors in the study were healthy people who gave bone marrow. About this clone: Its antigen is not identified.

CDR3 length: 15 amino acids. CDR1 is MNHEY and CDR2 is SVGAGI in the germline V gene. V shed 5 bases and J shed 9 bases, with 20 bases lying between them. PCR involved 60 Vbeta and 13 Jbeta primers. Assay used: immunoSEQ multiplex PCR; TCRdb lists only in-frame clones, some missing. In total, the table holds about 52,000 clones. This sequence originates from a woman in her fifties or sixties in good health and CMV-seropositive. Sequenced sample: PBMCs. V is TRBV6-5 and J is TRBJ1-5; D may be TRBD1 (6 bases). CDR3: CASSLGTPQQRPQHF. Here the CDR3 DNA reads TGTGCCAGCAGTCTCGGGACACCCCAGCAAAGGCCCCAGCATTTT.